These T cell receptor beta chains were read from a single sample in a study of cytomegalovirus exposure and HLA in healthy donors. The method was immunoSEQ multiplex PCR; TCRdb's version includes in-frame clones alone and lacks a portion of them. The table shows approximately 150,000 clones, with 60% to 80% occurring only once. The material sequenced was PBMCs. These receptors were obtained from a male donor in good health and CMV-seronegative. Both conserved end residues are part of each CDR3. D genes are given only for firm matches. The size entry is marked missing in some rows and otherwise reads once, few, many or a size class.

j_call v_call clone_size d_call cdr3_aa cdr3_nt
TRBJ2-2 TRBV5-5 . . CASSLFPSRSTGELFF TGTGCCAGCAGCTTATTCCCTTCTCGTAGCACCGGGGAGCTGTTTTTT
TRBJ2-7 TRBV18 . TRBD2 CASSPIGGGWYEQYF TGTGCCAGCTCACCAATCGGGGGGGGCTGGTACGAGCAGTACTTC
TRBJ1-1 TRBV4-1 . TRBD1 CASSQPRGPNTEAFF TGCGCCAGCAGCCAACCGAGGGGGCCGAACACTGAAGCTTTCTTT
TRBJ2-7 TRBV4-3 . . CASSQVIGGRGEQYF TGCGCCAGCAGCCAAGTCATCGGGGGACGAGGCGAGCAGTACTTC
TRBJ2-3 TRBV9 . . CASSVSTSTDTQYF TGTGCCAGCAGCGTTTCCACTAGCACAGATACGCAGTATTTT
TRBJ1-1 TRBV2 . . CASSVEGLNTEAFF TGTGCCAGCAGTGTGGAGGGATTGAACACTGAAGCTTTCTTT
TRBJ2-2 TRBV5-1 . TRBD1 CASSSQGARYGGELFF TGCGCCAGCAGCTCCCAGGGGGCGCGATACGGCGGGGAGCTGTTTTTT
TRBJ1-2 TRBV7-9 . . CSSSLTIGSLNYGYTF TGTTCCAGCAGCTTAACTATAGGCAGCCTTAACTATGGCTACACCTTC
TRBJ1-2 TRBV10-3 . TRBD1 CAISENAGGGYGYTF TGTGCCATCAGTGAGAATGCAGGGGGCGGCTATGGCTACACCTTC
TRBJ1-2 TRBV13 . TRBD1 CASSRDRVGGYTF TGTGCCAGCAGCCGCGACAGGGTAGGTGGCTACACCTTC
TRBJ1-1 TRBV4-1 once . CASSLSPTANTEAFF TGCGCCAGCAGCCTAAGCCCGACAGCGAACACTGAAGCTTTCTTT
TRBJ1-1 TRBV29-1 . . CSEGRGSEAFF TGCAGCGAAGGGAGGGGATCTGAAGCTTTCTTT
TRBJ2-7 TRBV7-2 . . CASSLDGEASYEQYF TGTGCCAGCAGCTTAGACGGTGAGGCCTCCTACGAGCAGTACTTC
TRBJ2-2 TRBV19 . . CASVRQKNTGELFF TGTGCCAGTGTACGACAGAAGAACACCGGGGAGCTGTTTTTT
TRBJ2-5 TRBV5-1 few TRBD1 CASSLGARGLQETQYF TGCGCCAGCAGCTTGGGGGCCAGGGGGCTACAAGAGACCCAGTACTTC
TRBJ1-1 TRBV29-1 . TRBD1 CSVRQGSEAFF TGCAGCGTCAGACAGGGCTCTGAAGCTTTCTTT
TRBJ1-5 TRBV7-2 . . CASSEGGLPSNQPQHF TGTGCCAGCTCCGAGGGGGGGTTACCTTCCAATCAGCCCCAGCATTTT
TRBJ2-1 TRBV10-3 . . CAISGRGVYNEQFF TGTGCCATCAGTGGCAGGGGGGTCTACAATGAGCAGTTCTTC
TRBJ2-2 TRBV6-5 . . CASSYSNTGELFF TGTGCCAGCAGCTACAGCAACACCGGGGAGCTGTTTTTT
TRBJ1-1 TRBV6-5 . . CASSYSIREEAFF TGTGCCAGCAGTTACTCGATCCGGGAGGAAGCTTTCTTT